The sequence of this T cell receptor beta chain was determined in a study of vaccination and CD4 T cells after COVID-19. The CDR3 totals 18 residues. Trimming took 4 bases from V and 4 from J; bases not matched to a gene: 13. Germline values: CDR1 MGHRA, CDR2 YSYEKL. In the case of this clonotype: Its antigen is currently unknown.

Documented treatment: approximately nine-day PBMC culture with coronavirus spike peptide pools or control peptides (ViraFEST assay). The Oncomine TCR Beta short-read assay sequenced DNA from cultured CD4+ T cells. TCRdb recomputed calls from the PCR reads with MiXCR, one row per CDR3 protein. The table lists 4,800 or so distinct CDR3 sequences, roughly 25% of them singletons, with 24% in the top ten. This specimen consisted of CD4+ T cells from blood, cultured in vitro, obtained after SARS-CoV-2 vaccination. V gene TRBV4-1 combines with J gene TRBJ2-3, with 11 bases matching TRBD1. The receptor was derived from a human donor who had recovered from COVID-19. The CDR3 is CASSRERAGTGGSDTQYF. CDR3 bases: TGCGCCAGCAGCCGAGAGAGGGCCGGGACAGGGGGGTCAGATACGCAGTATTTT.